The 3 T cell receptor beta chains below come from one sample, sequenced in a study of patients and donors after allogeneic stem cell transplantation. TCRdb fed the RT-PCR reads into MiXCR, producing one record per CDR3 protein. The sample holds roughly 960,000 distinct CDR3 sequences, about a sixth seen once. Material for sequencing was blood, either unsorted or a sorted T cell fraction (not recorded which). These receptors originate from a human donor who was either an allogeneic HSCT recipient or a stem cell or donor lymphocyte infusion donor (not recorded which). It is not recorded whose cells these are; they may come from a transplant donor.

This clonotype has only a few counts. The chain links TRBV6-5 to TRBJ2-7; tentative D call: TRBD2 (5 bases). The V end lost 3 bases, the J end lost 3 bases, and 15 bases lay between the germline ends. The V gene's germline CDR1 is MNHEY and CDR2 SVGAGI. CDR3 size: 15 residues. The CDR3: CASSYSEGSNYEQYF. DNA for the CDR3: TGTGCCAGCAGTTATTCTGAGGGTAGTAACTACGAGCAGTACTTC.

The chain uses TRBV5-5 and TRBJ2-7, with TRBD2 identical over 13 bases. Germline V gene data show CDR1 as SGHKS and CDR2 as YYEKEE (reference sequence). The CDR3 contains 16 residues. J was trimmed by 4 bases and V by 4 bases; bases with no gene match: 8. CDR3 amino acids: CASSATTSGGTYEQYF. In DNA form, the CDR3 reads TGTGCCAGCAGCGCTACGACTAGCGGGGGGACGTACGAGCAGTACTTC.

This clonotype was seen more than once but under ten times. This rearrangement joins TRBV9 to TRBJ1-3; a possible D gene is TRBD1 (6 bases). The CDR3 contains 14 residues. The ends were cut back, 1 base at V and 4 bases at J, with 9 bases in the middle. Per the germline V gene, CDR1 is SGDLS and CDR2 is YYNGEE. The CDR3: CASSVSRGGNTIYF. CDR3 sequence (DNA): TGTGCCAGCAGCGTAAGCAGGGGAGGAAACACCATATATTTT.